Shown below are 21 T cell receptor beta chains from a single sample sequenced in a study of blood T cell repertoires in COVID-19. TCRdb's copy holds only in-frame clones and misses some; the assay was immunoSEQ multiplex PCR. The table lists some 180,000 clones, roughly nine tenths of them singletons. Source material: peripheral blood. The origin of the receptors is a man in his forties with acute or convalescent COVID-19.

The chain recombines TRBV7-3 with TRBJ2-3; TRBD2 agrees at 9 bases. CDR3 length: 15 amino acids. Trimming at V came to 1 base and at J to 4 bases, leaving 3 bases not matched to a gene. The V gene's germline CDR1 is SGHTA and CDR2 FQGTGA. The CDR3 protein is CASSLNQRGADTQYF. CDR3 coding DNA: TGTGCCAGCAGCTTAAATCAGCGGGGGGCAGATACGCAGTATTTT. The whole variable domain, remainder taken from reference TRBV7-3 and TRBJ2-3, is GAGVSQTPSNKVTEKGKYVELRCDPISGHTALYWYRQSLGQGPEFLIYFQGTGAADDSGLPNDRFFAVRPEGSVSTLKIQRTERGDSAVYLCASSLNQRGADTQYFGPGTRLTVL.

CDR3 in DNA: TGTGCCAGTCAAACCAGCGGGGGGGCTTACAATGAGCAGTTCTTC. Protein: CASQTSGGAYNEQFF. The chain couples TRBV19 to TRBJ2-1; 10 bases map to TRBD2. V gave up 8 bases and J gave up 4 bases; unmatched junction bases: 8. CDR1 is LNHDA and CDR2 is SQIVND in the germline V gene (reference sequence). The CDR3 loop spans 15 amino acids.

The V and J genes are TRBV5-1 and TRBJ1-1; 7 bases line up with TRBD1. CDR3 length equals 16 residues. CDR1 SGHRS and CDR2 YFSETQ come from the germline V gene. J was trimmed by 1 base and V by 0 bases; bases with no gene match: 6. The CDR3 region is CASSLVEGARNTEAFF. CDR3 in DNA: TGCGCCAGCAGCTTGGTAGAGGGGGCTAGGAACACTGAAGCTTTCTTT.

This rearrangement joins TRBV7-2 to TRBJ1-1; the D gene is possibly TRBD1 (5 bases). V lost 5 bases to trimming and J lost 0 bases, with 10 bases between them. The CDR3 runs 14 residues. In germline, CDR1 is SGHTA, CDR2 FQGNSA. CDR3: CASSRQSMNTEAFF. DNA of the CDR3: TGTGCCAGCAGCAGACAGAGCATGAACACTGAAGCTTTCTTT.

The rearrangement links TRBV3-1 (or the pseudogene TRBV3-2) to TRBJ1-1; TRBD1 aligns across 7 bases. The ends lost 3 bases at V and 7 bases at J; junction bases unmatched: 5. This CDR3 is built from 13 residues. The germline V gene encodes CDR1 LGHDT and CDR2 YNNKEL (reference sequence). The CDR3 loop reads CASSQRGQGEAFF. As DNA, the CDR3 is TGTGCCAGCAGCCAGAGGGGGCAAGGTGAAGCTTTCTTT.

CDR3 coding DNA: TGTGCCACCCAGGCATCCGATTCACCCCTCCACTTT. Translated: CATQASDSPLHF. J is TRBJ1-6 and V is TRBV10-3; D not certain. The length of the CDR3 is 12 residues. From germline, CDR1 is ENHRY and CDR2 SYGVKD. Trimming stripped 10 bases from V and 8 bases from J, with 12 bases between.

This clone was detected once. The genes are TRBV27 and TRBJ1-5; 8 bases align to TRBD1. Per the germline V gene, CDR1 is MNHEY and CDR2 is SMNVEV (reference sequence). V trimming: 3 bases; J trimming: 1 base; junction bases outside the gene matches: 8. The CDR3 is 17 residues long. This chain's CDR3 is CASSLGRGLPSNQPQHF. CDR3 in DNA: TGTGCCAGCAGTTTGGGCAGGGGGCTTCCCAGCAATCAGCCCCAGCATTTT.

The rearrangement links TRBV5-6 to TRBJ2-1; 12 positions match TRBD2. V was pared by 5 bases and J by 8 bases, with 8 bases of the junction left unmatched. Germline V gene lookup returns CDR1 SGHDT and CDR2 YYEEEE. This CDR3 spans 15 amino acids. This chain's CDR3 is CASSSSGGARHEQFF. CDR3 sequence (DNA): TGTGCCAGCAGTTCTAGCGGGGGGGCCCGGCATGAGCAGTTCTTC.

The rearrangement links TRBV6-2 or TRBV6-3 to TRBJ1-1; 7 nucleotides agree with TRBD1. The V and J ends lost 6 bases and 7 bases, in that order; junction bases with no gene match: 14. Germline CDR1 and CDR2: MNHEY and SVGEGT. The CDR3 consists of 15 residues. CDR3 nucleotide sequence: TGTGCCAGCAGCCGGACTACACAGGGGCCCCGTGAAGCTTTCTTT. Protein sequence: CASSRTTQGPREAFF.

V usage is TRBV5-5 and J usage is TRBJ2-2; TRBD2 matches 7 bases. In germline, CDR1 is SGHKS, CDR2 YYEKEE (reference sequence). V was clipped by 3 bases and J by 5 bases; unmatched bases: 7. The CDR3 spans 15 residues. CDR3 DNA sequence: TGTGCCAGCAGCTCTCTAGCGGCGTTAACCGGGGAGCTGTTTTTT. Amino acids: CASSSLAALTGELFF.

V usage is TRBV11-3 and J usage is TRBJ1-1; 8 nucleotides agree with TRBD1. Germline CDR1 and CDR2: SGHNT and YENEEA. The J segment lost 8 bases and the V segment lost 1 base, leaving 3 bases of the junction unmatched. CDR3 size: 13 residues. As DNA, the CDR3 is TGTGCCAGCAGCTTAGCTGGGACAGGCGAAGCTTTCTTT. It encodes CASSLAGTGEAFF.

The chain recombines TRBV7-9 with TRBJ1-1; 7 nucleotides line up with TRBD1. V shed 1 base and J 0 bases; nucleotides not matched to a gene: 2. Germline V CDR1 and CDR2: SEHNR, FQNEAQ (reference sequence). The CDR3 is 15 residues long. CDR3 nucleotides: TGTGCCAGCAGCTTAGGAGGACAGGTGAACACTGAAGCTTTCTTT. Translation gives CASSLGGQVNTEAFF.

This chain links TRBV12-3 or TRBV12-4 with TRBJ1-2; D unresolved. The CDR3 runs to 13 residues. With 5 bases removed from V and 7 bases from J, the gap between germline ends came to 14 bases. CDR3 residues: CASSVITAGGYTF. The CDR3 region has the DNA TGTGCCAGCAGTGTTATCACCGCGGGTGGCTACACCTTC.

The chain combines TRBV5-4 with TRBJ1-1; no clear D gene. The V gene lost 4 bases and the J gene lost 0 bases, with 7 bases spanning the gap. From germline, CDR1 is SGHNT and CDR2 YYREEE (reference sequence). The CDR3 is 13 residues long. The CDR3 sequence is CASSPGLNTEAFF. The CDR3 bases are TGTGCCAGCAGCCCGGGTTTGAACACTGAAGCTTTCTTT.

CDR3 in amino acids: CATSDTGSGETQYF. In nucleotides, the CDR3 is TGTGCCACCAGTGATACAGGGTCGGGAGAGACCCAGTACTTC. This sequence joins TRBV24-1 and TRBJ2-5; weak D call: TRBD1 (6 bases). V dropped 3 bases and J dropped 4 bases, with 11 bases sitting between them. Germline values: CDR1 KGHDR, CDR2 SFDVKD. The CDR3 is 14 amino acids.

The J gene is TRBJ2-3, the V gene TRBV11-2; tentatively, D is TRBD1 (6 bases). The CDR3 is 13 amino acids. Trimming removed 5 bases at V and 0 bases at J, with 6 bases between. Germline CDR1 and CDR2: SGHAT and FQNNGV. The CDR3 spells CASSQGSTDTQYF. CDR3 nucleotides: TGTGCCAGCAGCCAGGGGAGCACAGATACGCAGTATTTT.

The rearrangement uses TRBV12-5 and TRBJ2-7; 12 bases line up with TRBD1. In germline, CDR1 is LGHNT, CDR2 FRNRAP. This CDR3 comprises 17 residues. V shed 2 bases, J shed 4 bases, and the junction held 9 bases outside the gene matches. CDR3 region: CASGLSGTGGEAYEQYF. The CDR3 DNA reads TGTGCTAGTGGTTTGTCCGGGACAGGGGGCGAAGCATACGAGCAGTACTTC.

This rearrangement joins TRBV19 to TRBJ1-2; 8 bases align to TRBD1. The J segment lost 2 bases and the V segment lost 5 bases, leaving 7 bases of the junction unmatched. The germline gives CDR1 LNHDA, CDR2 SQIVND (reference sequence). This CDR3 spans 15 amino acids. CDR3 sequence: CASSPTGTGNYGYTF. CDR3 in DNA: TGTGCCAGTAGTCCCACCGGGACAGGAAACTATGGCTACACCTTC.

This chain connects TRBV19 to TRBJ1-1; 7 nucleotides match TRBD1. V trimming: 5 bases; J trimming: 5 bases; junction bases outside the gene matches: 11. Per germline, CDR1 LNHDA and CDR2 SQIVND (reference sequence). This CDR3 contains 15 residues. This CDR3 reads CASSPKQGRWTEAFF. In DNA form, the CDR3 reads TGTGCCAGTAGTCCGAAACAGGGGAGGTGGACTGAAGCTTTCTTT.

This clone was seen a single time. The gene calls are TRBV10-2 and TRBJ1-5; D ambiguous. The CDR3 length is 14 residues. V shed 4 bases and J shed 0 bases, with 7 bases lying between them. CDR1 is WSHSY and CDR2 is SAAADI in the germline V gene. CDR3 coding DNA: TGCGCCAGCAGTGTACAGCCTAGCAATCAGCCCCAGCATTTT. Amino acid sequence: CASSVQPSNQPQHF.

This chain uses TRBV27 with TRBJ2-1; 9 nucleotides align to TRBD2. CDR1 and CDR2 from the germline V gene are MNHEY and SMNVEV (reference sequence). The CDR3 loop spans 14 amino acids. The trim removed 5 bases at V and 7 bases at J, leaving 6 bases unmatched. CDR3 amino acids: CASSPPGLANEQFF. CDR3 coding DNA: TGTGCCAGCAGTCCGCCGGGACTAGCTAATGAGCAGTTCTTC.